This TCR beta chain comes out of a study of T cells in Graves' hyperthyroidism and ophthalmopathy. Overall study findings and caveats: Median prediction lead before ophthalmopathy onset was 6.5 months with the model.

This clonotype has at least ten counts. Its antigen is still unknown. Using RNA transcripts as the source, TCR beta CDR3 regions were amplified. HTBI primers were employed in a first-round RT-PCR of the TCR CDR3. TCRdb analysed the multiplex PCR reads with MiXCR anew, one entry per CDR3 protein. This table has 640,000 or so distinct CDR3 sequences, about 15% appearing once. A NOSPECS grade of at least 4, a Clinical Activity Score of at least 3 and duration under 3 months were recorded in ophthalmopathy patients. V lost 6 bases, J lost 0 bases, and 10 bases stayed unmatched. In germline, CDR1 is MNHNS, CDR2 SASEGT. The CDR3 has 16 residues.

The chain couples TRBV6-1 to TRBJ1-2; TRBD1 agrees at 7 bases. Sequencing input: blood. The receptor comes from a woman aged 40 to 55 with Graves' ophthalmopathy. CDR3 protein: CASRPSQGQANYGYTF. The CDR3 DNA sequence: TGTGCCAGCAGACCTTCACAGGGGCAGGCTAACTATGGCTACACCTTC.